This TCR beta chain comes out of a study of shared clonotypes between healthy human individuals. Points from the study as a whole: Investigators collected only blood, and repertoires in tissues likely differ. When compared with the clonotypes that were shared by all four sorted-subset donors, the non-shared clonotypes turned out to have lower generation probabilities. Rarefaction showed sorted-subset sequencing was incomplete despite large depth.

Naive CD8 cells comprised CD45RO-negative, CCR7-positively selected cells, excluding terminally differentiated effector memory CD45RA+ cells. Concerning this clone: The antigen remains unidentified.

The CDR3 runs to 11 residues. V lost 7 bases, J lost 4 bases, and 7 bases lay in between. Germline lookup yields CDR1 MDHEN and CDR2 SYDVKM. The data were produced by immunoSEQ multiplex PCR, yet TCRdb's version contains in-frame clones alone and is incomplete. Of roughly 2 million clones in the sample, roughly 94% are singletons; the top ten hold more than 0.95%. The receptor's source is a man younger than 30 in good health. Specimen: naive CD8+ T cells sorted from blood. The chain carries TRBV28 and TRBJ1-2, with D hard to call. The CDR3 DNA reads TGTGCCAGCAAGTCCTCCTATGGCTACACCTTC. Its translation: CASKSSYGYTF.